Presented here are 23 T cell receptor beta chains from one specimen sequenced in a study of cytomegalovirus exposure and HLA in healthy donors. 13 Jbeta primers and 60 Vbeta primers were used for the PCR. Sequenced by immunoSEQ multiplex PCR; TCRdb stores in-frame clones only, minus some. The sample holds 26,000 or so clones, roughly three quarters seen once. Sequenced input: PBMCs. These receptors were collected from a male donor in good health and CMV-seronegative.

The V call is TRBV30, the J call TRBJ2-7; possible D gene TRBD2, 5 bases. Trimming shortened V by 1 base and J by 4 bases, and 8 bases separated the two germline ends. Germline CDR1 GTSNPN, CDR2 SVGIG (reference sequence). The CDR3 totals 12 residues. The CDR3 region is CAWSELEYEQYF. Here the CDR3 DNA reads TGTGCCTGGAGTGAACTAGAGTACGAGCAGTACTTC.

This sequence joins TRBV13 and TRBJ2-1; D is possibly TRBD1 (6 bases). Per the germline V gene, CDR1 is PRHDT and CDR2 is FYEKMQ (reference sequence). This CDR3 region has 14 residues. V was shortened by 6 bases and J by 7 bases, with 16 bases between the two germline ends. The CDR3 region has the DNA TGTGCCAGCAGTTTTCCGACGAGGGGGAATGAGCAGTTCTTC. Amino acids: CASSFPTRGNEQFF.

This clone was picked up one time. This chain joins TRBV7-2 and TRBJ2-7, with a tentative D call TRBD2 (5 bases). The V gene lost 1 base and the J gene lost 0 bases, with 10 bases spanning the gap. This CDR3 comprises 15 residues. From germline, CDR1 is SGHTA and CDR2 FQGNSA. CDR3 DNA: TGTGCCAGCAGCTTAGGTCCGGGGAGCTCCTACGAGCAGTACTTC. Residues: CASSLGPGSSYEQYF.

V and J are TRBV15 and TRBJ2-7; D perhaps matches TRBD2 (7 bases). Germline V lookup: CDR1 LNHNV, CDR2 YYDKDF (reference sequence). Trimming removed 5 bases at V and 1 base at J, with 18 bases between. The CDR3 is 16 amino acids. CDR3: CATSDPYGGASYEQYF. Written as DNA, the CDR3 is TGTGCCACCAGCGACCCCTATGGGGGGGCATCCTACGAGCAGTACTTC. Full variable domain (remainder filled in from reference TRBV15 and TRBJ2-7): DAMVIQNPRYQVTQFGKPVTLSCSQTLNHNVMYWYQQKSSQAPKLLFHYYDKDFNNEADTPDNFQSRRPNTSFCFLDIRSPGLGDTAMYLCATSDPYGGASYEQYFGPGTRLTVT.

This clone was observed a handful of times. The genes are TRBV19 and TRBJ2-7; 7 bases agree with TRBD2. CDR1 and CDR2 from the germline V gene are LNHDA and SQIVND (reference sequence). V shed 0 bases and J 3 bases; nucleotides not matched to a gene: 11. The CDR3 runs 17 residues. The CDR3 nucleotides read TGTGCCAGTAGTATAGATAGCGGGCCGAGGGGAAACTACGAGCAGTACTTC. Translated: CASSIDSGPRGNYEQYF.

In its sample, this clone was seen once. This chain's CDR3 is CASSQSTIGDLLQDNEQYF. CDR3 DNA sequence: TGCGCCAGCAGTCAATCCACTATAGGAGACTTACTACAGGATAACGAGCAGTACTTC. This chain links TRBV23-1 with TRBJ2-7; D is perhaps TRBD1 (5 bases). TRBV23-1 is filed as an ORF, its function uncertain. The CDR3 length is 19 residues. V was clipped by 0 bases and J by 5 bases, with 26 bases between them.

J is TRBJ1-2 and V is TRBV5-1; 8 bases match TRBD1. This CDR3 is 14 amino acids long. The V segment lost 5 bases and the J segment 3 bases; nucleotides outside the gene matches: 6. Germline CDR1 and CDR2: SGHRS and YFSETQ. CDR3 DNA sequence: TGCGCCAGCAGAGTGCAGGGGGCAGACTATGGCTACACCTTC. Translating it yields CASRVQGADYGYTF.

The sample holds a few counts of this clone. This chain links TRBV27 with TRBJ1-3; D uncertain. Looked up from germline, CDR1 is MNHEY and CDR2 is SMNVEV (reference sequence). V was cut by 1 base and J by 1 base, with 8 bases left in between. This CDR3 is 15 amino acids long. CDR3 coding DNA: TGTGCCAGCAGTTTATTATCCGGGTCTGGAAACACCATATATTTT. The encoded protein is CASSLLSGSGNTIYF.

The chain has TRBV5-1 and TRBJ2-1, with a tentative D call TRBD2 (7 bases). Looked up from germline, CDR1 is SGHRS and CDR2 is YFSETQ. CDR3 length: 16 residues. V was clipped by 4 bases and J by 6 bases, with 20 bases between them. Written as DNA, the CDR3 is TGCGCCAGCAGCCCCCAGGGAGGGGGAGCCGGCAATGAGCAGTTCTTC. Translated: CASSPQGGGAGNEQFF.

The chain has TRBV5-1 and TRBJ2-5; weak D call: TRBD2 (6 bases). This CDR3 spans 15 amino acids. V gave up 0 bases and J gave up 4 bases, with 13 bases separating them. CDR1 SGHRS and CDR2 YFSETQ come from the germline V gene. The CDR3 region has the DNA TGCGCCAGCAGCTTGGGGGGGGACGGCGTAGAGACCCAGTACTTC. Translating it yields CASSLGGDGVETQYF. Together with reference TRBV5-1 and TRBJ2-5, the CDR3 gives the full variable domain: KAGVTQTPRYLIKTRGQQVTLSCSPISGHRSVSWYQQTPGQGLQFLFEYFSETQRNKGNFPGRFSGRQFSNSRSEMNVSTLELGDSALYLCASSLGGDGVETQYFGPGTRLLVL.

The rearrangement links TRBV7-2 to TRBJ2-2, with 10 bases identical to TRBD2. V dropped 5 bases and J dropped 6; count of bases not matched to a gene: 6. The germline V gene encodes CDR1 SGHTA and CDR2 FQGNSA. The CDR3 is made up of 15 amino acids. CDR3 DNA: TGTGCCAGCAGCACGGGACTAGCGAGACCCGGGGAGCTGTTTTTT. The encoded protein is CASSTGLARPGELFF.

The rearrangement joins TRBV2 to TRBJ1-2; no clear D gene. This CDR3 comprises 14 residues. Trimming stripped 1 base from V and 0 bases from J, with 6 bases between. CDR1 SNHLY and CDR2 FYNNEI come from the germline V gene. The CDR3 is CASSEGAANYGYTF. CDR3 coding DNA: TGTGCCAGCAGTGAAGGGGCAGCTAACTATGGCTACACCTTC.

This clone was seen a single time. CDR3 loop: CASSVGSADTEAFF. CDR3 DNA: TGTGCCAGCAGCGTGGGTTCGGCGGACACTGAAGCTTTCTTT. V gene TRBV7-9 combines with J gene TRBJ1-1; D ambiguous. Germline CDR1 reads SEHNR; CDR2 reads FQNEAQ (reference sequence). The germline V and J ends were trimmed by 5 bases and 3 bases, with 13 bases remaining between them. The CDR3 runs 14 residues.

The genes are TRBV6-1 and TRBJ2-7; D is possibly TRBD2 (6 bases). CDR3 length equals 16 residues. The V end was cut by 1 base, the J end by 1 base, with 14 bases between. Per the germline V gene, CDR1 is MNHNS and CDR2 is SASEGT. The DNA of the CDR3 is TGTGCCAGCAGTGAAGGTTTCGGGACTCCTTCCTACGAGCAGTACTTC. Translation gives CASSEGFGTPSYEQYF.

The chain carries TRBV4-3 and TRBJ1-4; D perhaps matches TRBD1 (6 bases). The germline gives CDR1 LGHNA, CDR2 YSLEER. The V and J ends lost 0 bases and 7 bases respectively, with 12 bases between them. The CDR3 is made up of 15 amino acids. The CDR3 reads CASSQDGDKGEKLFF. CDR3 sequence (DNA): TGCGCCAGCAGCCAAGATGGGGACAAGGGTGAAAAACTGTTTTTT.

This chain uses TRBV1 with TRBJ2-1; no DNA check was done on the table's D call, TRBD1. TRBV1 is marked as a pseudogene. The CDR3 covers 14 residues. CDR3 loop: CTSSQENRWNEQFF. Here the CDR3 DNA reads TGCACCAGCAGCCAAGAAAACAGGTGGAATGAGCAGTTCTTC.

V gene TRBV7-9 combines with J gene TRBJ2-3; a possible D gene is TRBD2 (5 bases). V lost 6 bases and J 0 bases, leaving 10 bases between the germline ends. CDR1 is SEHNR and CDR2 is FQNEAQ in the germline V gene (reference sequence). The CDR3 is 14 residues long. The CDR3 spells CASRDFSSTDTQYF. The CDR3 region has the DNA TGTGCCAGCAGGGACTTTTCTAGCACAGATACGCAGTATTTT. Full variable domain (missing parts from reference TRBV7-9 and TRBJ2-3): DTGVSQNPRHKITKRGQNVTFRCDPISEHNRLYWYRQTLGQGPEFLTYFQNEAQLEKSRLLSDRFSAERPKGSFSTLEIQRTEQGDSAMYLCASRDFSSTDTQYFGPGTRLTVL.

The CDR3 region is CASSMRGLSYNEQFF. The CDR3 DNA reads TGTGCCAGTAGTATGCGGGGATTGTCCTACAATGAGCAGTTCTTC. The chain links TRBV19 to TRBJ2-1; D may be TRBD2 (6 bases). CDR1 and CDR2 from the germline V gene are LNHDA and SQIVND (reference sequence). The CDR3 is 15 amino acids. V was cut by 3 bases and J by 1 base, with 10 bases left in between. The full variable domain, with the rest looked up from reference TRBV19 and TRBJ2-1, is DGGITQSPKYLFRKEGQNVTLSCEQNLNHDAMYWYRQDPGQGLRLIYYSQIVNDFQKGDIAEGYSVSREKKESFPLTVTSAQKNPTAFYLCASSMRGLSYNEQFFGPGTRLTVL.

This rearrangement joins TRBV5-6 to TRBJ1-2; no firm D call. The CDR3 consists of 14 residues. Germline CDR1 is SGHDT and CDR2 is YYEEEE. V gave up 4 bases and J gave up 2 bases, with 12 bases separating them. The CDR3 DNA reads as TGTGCCAGCAGCCCGGGGTTTTCGAACTATGGCTACACCTTC. It is translated as CASSPGFSNYGYTF.

The V and J genes are TRBV4-2 and TRBJ2-1, with D possibly being TRBD2 (6 bases). Looked up from germline, CDR1 is LGHNA and CDR2 is YNFKEQ. The V end lost 0 bases, the J end lost 8 bases, and 17 bases lay between the germline ends. CDR3 size: 16 residues. The CDR3: CASSQDHSKGGDEQFF. The CDR3 DNA reads TGTGCCAGCAGCCAAGATCACTCAAAAGGCGGGGATGAGCAGTTCTTC.

The rearrangement links TRBV4-3 to TRBJ2-1; perhaps TRBD2 as D (5 bases). The V gene's germline CDR1 is LGHNA and CDR2 YSLEER. The CDR3 covers 16 residues. The V end lost 0 bases, the J end lost 7 bases, and 16 bases lay between the germline ends. CDR3 bases: TGCGCCAGCAGCCAAGAAGGTACCCCTCGAGGGAATGAGCAGTTCTTC. Its protein product is CASSQEGTPRGNEQFF.

A note on this clone: At one boundary the junction diverges from the germline segment, which might be a read error. Other DNA variants within this sample encode the same CDR3. The chain recombines TRBV2 with TRBJ1-2; D unresolved. This CDR3 has 15 residues. Germline loops: CDR1 SNHLY, CDR2 FYNNEI. CDR3 nucleotide sequence: TGTGCCAGCAGTGAAGGGAGAGTAGCTAACTACGGCTACACCTTC. The encoded protein is CASSEGRVANYGYTF.

The rearrangement joins TRBV2 to TRBJ2-5; D gene unclear. The J call may be incorrect, as the DNA end agrees better with TRBJ2-7. This CDR3 contains 14 residues. Germline loops: CDR1 SNHLY, CDR2 FYNNEI. The CDR3 sequence: CASSVGVDSYEQYF. CDR3 nucleotide sequence: TGTGCCAGCAGTGTCGGCGTAGACTCCTACGAGCAGTACTTC.